Sequencing of this TCR beta chain was carried out in a study of early T cells in non-severe SARS-CoV-2 infection. Turning to the study itself: Sequenced bulk RNA came from whole blood that was unsorted, and chains were unpaired.

Attachment of unique molecular identifiers to individual cDNA molecules was performed. TCRdb reprocessed the 5' RACE reads via MiXCR and lists one record per CDR3 protein. The sample includes fewer than 100,000 distinct CDR3 sequences, about 15% of them seen just once. Germline CDR1 GTSNPN, CDR2 SVGIG (reference sequence). This CDR3 is 11 amino acids long. Trimming cost V 0 bases and J 4 bases, with 3 bases left between them. Broader study findings: The VDJdb matching leaned toward anti-spike CD8 responses and overlooked private and CD4 specificities.

A few counts support this clonotype. Its antigen is unidentified. This chain uses TRBV30 with TRBJ2-5, with no clear D. What was sequenced was whole blood. This clonotype was sampled from an adult who was a healthcare worker with PCR-confirmed SARS-CoV-2 infection or an uninfected control (not recorded which). CDR3 loop: CAWSVGETQYF. In DNA, the CDR3 is TGTGCCTGGAGTGTTGGAGAGACCCAGTACTTC.